This T cell receptor beta chain was documented in a study of blood T cells in healthy people across ages. Study outcomes and limitations: Diversity of TCR beta per million T cells declined in a roughly linear way with age.

The authors ran a second PCR of about 7 to 12 cycles using a sample-barcoded 5' primer and a J-beta primer mix. In TCRdb, the 5' RACE reads were re-called with MiXCR into one record per CDR3 protein. The sample holds more than 1,000,000 distinct CDR3 sequences, approximately 26% seen once. CDR3 length: 14 residues. CDR1 and CDR2 (germline): SSHAT, FNYEAQ (reference sequence). With respect to this clonotype: What it recognizes is unknown. An end of the junction differs from the germline gene, which may be a read error.

These same records also appear under a second study, on T cells of mothers and their children.

Sequencing used blood. This clonotype originated in a girl aged 2-10 years in good health. The rearrangement links TRBV7-7 to TRBJ2-5; TRBD2 is a possible D gene (6 bases). The CDR3 spells CASSSYPGEGTQYF. CDR3 nucleotides: TGTGCTAGCAGCTCCTACCCGGGAGAAGGGACCCAGTACTTC.